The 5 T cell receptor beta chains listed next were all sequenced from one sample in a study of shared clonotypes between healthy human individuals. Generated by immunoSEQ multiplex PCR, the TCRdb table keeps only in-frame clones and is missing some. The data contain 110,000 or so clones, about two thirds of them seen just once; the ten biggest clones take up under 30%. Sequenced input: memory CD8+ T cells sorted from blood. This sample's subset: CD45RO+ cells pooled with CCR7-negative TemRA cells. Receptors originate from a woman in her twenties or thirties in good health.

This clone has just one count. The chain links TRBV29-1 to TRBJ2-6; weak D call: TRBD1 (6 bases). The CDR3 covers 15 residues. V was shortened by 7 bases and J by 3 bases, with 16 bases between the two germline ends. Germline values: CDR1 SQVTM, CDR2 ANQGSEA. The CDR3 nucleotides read TGCAGCGCCGAGGACAGCCGGGGTGGGGCCAACGTCCTGACTTTC. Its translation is CSAEDSRGGANVLTF.

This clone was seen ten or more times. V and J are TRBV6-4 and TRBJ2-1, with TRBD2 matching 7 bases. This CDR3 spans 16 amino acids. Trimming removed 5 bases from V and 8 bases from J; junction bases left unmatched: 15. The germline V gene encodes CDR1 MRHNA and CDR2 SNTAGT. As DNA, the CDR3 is TGTGCCAGCAGTCCCCAGGTGGGGCGGGAGATCGATGAGCAGTTCTTC. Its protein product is CASSPQVGREIDEQFF.

CDR3 bases: TGTGCCAGCAGCCAAGCGAATGACAGAGCCGGGGGAACCTTC. This codes for CASSQANDRAGGTF. The rearrangement links TRBV14 to TRBJ1-2, with D possibly being TRBD1 (5 bases). Germline V lookup: CDR1 SGHDN, CDR2 FVKESK. Trimming shortened V by 1 base and J by 14 bases, and 20 bases separated the two germline ends. The CDR3 totals 14 residues.

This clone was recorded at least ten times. The CDR3 region has the DNA TGTGCCAGCAGTTACTCGCAGGCCGCACAGGGAGGCTACACCTTC. Translation gives CASSYSQAAQGGYTF. The chain links TRBV6-5 to TRBJ1-2, with D possibly TRBD1 on 6 matching bases. V lost 0 bases and J lost 8, with 16 bases in between. This CDR3 is built from 15 residues. Germline V gives CDR1 MNHEY, CDR2 SVGAGI.

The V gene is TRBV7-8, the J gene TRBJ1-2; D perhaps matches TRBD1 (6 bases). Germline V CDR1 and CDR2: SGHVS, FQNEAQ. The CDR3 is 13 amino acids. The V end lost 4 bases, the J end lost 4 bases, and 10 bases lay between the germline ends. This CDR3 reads CASSSQGIYGYTF. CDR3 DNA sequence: TGTGCCAGCAGCTCCCAGGGGATCTATGGCTACACCTTC.